Listed here are 16 T cell receptor beta chains from one sample, sequenced in a study of blood T cell repertoires in COVID-19. TCRdb's copy holds only in-frame clones and misses some; the assay was immunoSEQ multiplex PCR. The repertoire holds around 220,000 clones, with 65% to 85% as singletons. The sequencing sample was made of PBMCs or T cells enriched from blood (not recorded which). Receptor source: a woman in her forties who had recovered from COVID-19.

J is TRBJ2-7 and V is TRBV7-9; 14 bases agree with TRBD2. V shed 5 bases, J shed 8 bases, and the junction held 8 bases outside the gene matches. Per germline, CDR1 SEHNR and CDR2 FQNEAQ (reference sequence). The CDR3 is 15 amino acids. CDR3 coding DNA: TGTGCCAGCAGCCTTGCCGGGACTAGCGGGGGACAGCAGTACTTC. As protein: CASSLAGTSGGQQYF.

The chain is built from TRBV9 and TRBJ2-2; 8 bases are a match to TRBD1. V dropped 0 bases and J dropped 0; count of bases not matched to a gene: 10. The CDR3 is 19 amino acids. Looked up from germline, CDR1 is SGDLS and CDR2 is YYNGEE. The CDR3 nucleotides are TGTGCCAGCAGCGTAGGGGTGGGGTCAGGGGGCGCGAACACCGGGGAGCTGTTTTTT. Its translation: CASSVGVGSGGANTGELFF.

Only one count was recorded for this clone. The chain is built from TRBV9 and TRBJ2-1; 8 bases are a match to TRBD2. With V trimmed by 0 bases and J by 8 bases, 7 bases remained unmatched. The length of the CDR3 is 15 residues. Germline CDR1 is SGDLS and CDR2 is YYNGEE. DNA for the CDR3: TGTGCCAGCAGCGTAGCTGCGGGGGGTGGGCATGAGCAGTTCTTC. Protein product: CASSVAAGGGHEQFF.

The chain joins TRBV18 to TRBJ2-3; 8 bases fit TRBD1. The CDR3 extends over 20 amino acids. CDR1 KGHSH and CDR2 LQKENI come from the germline V gene. The junction had 20 bases not matched to a gene; V was cut back by 4 bases and J by 2 bases. The CDR3 region has the DNA TGTGCCAGCTCACTATTCACGGGACAGGCCGAGACGACGGTCACAGATACGCAGTATTTT. It encodes CASSLFTGQAETTVTDTQYF.

The chain couples TRBV27 to TRBJ2-2, with TRBD2 identical over 11 bases. CDR3 length equals 15 residues. Unmatched junction bases numbered 2, after V lost 8 bases and J lost 0 bases. The V gene's germline CDR1 is MNHEY and CDR2 SMNVEV (reference sequence). The CDR3 loop is CASRLAGPNTGELFF. In DNA, the CDR3 is TGTGCCAGCCGACTAGCGGGGCCGAACACCGGGGAGCTGTTTTTT.

The chain links TRBV19 to TRBJ2-3; D might be TRBD1 (6 bases). V shed 3 bases and J shed 4 bases, with 17 bases lying between them. Germline V gene sequence: CDR1 LNHDA, CDR2 SQIVND (reference sequence). The length of the CDR3 is 16 residues. The CDR3 DNA reads TGTGCCAGTAGTATGGGTAGAGGCAGGGGCCCAGATACGCAGTATTTT. This sequence encodes CASSMGRGRGPDTQYF.

This clone was counted between two and nine times. The chain employs TRBV28 and TRBJ2-3, with 8 positions matching TRBD1. V shed 6 bases and J 6 bases; nucleotides not matched to a gene: 11. The CDR3 covers 15 residues. Germline CDR1 is MDHEN and CDR2 is SYDVKM. The CDR3 nucleotides read TGTGCCAGCAGCCTCGGACAGGGTGGGCGGGATACGCAGTATTTT. Translating it yields CASSLGQGGRDTQYF.

The chain links TRBV7-2 to TRBJ2-5; TRBD2 agrees at 8 bases. The CDR3 consists of 16 residues. After removal of 5 bases from V and 3 bases from J, the junction contained 11 bases not matched to a gene. Germline values: CDR1 SGHTA, CDR2 FQGNSA. CDR3 DNA sequence: TGTGCCAGCAGCCCCCGGGGCGGGAGGTGGGAAGAGACCCAGTACTTC. Translation gives CASSPRGGRWEETQYF.

The chain carries TRBV7-9 and TRBJ1-1; maybe TRBD1 (5 bases). Germline assignment: CDR1 SEHNR and CDR2 FQNEAQ (reference sequence). CDR3 length: 12 amino acids. Trimming took 5 bases from V and 5 from J, leaving 9 bases between them. The CDR3 region has the DNA TGTGCCAGCAGCACCGGGGGTACTGAAGCTTTCTTT. Protein product: CASSTGGTEAFF.

In nucleotides, the CDR3 is TGCGCCAGCAGCCAACGCCACCAAGGGACAGGGGGAACCTTCTCTGGAAACACCATATATTTT. It codes for CASSQRHQGTGGTFSGNTIYF. This chain joins TRBV4-1 and TRBJ1-3; 11 bases map to TRBD1. The CDR3 runs to 21 residues. V trimming: 2 bases; J trimming: 0 bases; junction bases outside the gene matches: 15. The germline gives CDR1 MGHRA, CDR2 YSYEKL.

The rearrangement uses TRBV29-1 and TRBJ1-1, with 9 bases matching TRBD1. In germline, CDR1 is SQVTM, CDR2 ANQGSEA. The J segment lost 3 bases and the V segment lost 7 bases, leaving 6 bases of the junction unmatched. There are 13 residues in the CDR3. The CDR3 coding sequence is TGCAGCGCTACAAGGACAGGGGACACTGAAGCTTTCTTT. It encodes CSATRTGDTEAFF.

This clone has a single count. The chain has TRBV5-4 and TRBJ1-1, with a possible D match to TRBD1 (5 bases). This CDR3 is built from 12 residues. The germline V gene has CDR1 SGHNT and CDR2 YYREEE (reference sequence). The chain's CDR3 is CATRASDTEAFF. Here the CDR3 DNA reads TGTGCGACCAGGGCCTCGGACACTGAAGCTTTCTTT.

V is TRBV7-2 and J is TRBJ1-1; 8 nucleotides align to TRBD1. Germline CDR1 and CDR2: SGHTA and FQGNSA. Unmatched junction bases numbered 6, after V lost 5 bases and J lost 4 bases. The CDR3 totals 14 residues. DNA for the CDR3: TGTGCCAGCAGCATTAACAGGGGGGTCACTGAAGCTTTCTTT. As protein: CASSINRGVTEAFF. Full variable domain (outside the CDR3, taken from reference TRBV7-2 and TRBJ1-1): GAGVSQSPSNKVTEKGKDVELRCDPISGHTALYWYRQSLGQGLEFLIYFQGNSAPDKSGLPSDRFSAERTGGSVSTLTIQRTQQEDSAVYLCASSINRGVTEAFFGQGTRLTVV.

The chain employs TRBV27 and TRBJ1-2, with 9 bases that match TRBD1. Germline V gives CDR1 MNHEY, CDR2 SMNVEV (reference sequence). The length of the CDR3 is 14 residues. V gave up 3 bases and J gave up 8 bases; unmatched junction bases: 7. CDR3 DNA sequence: TGTGCCAGCAGTTTCCAGGGGACAGGGCCCGGCTACACCTTC. It is translated as CASSFQGTGPGYTF.

The rearrangement uses TRBV11-3 and TRBJ2-1; D ambiguous. This CDR3 has 16 amino acids. Looked up from germline, CDR1 is SGHNT and CDR2 is YENEEA. Deletions cut 3 bases from V and 0 bases from J, with 12 bases between. The CDR3 reads CASSFYGHSSYNEQFF. The CDR3 DNA is TGTGCCAGCAGCTTTTACGGCCACAGCTCCTACAATGAGCAGTTCTTC.

The genes are TRBV30 and TRBJ2-3, with 8 bases matching TRBD1. The length of the CDR3 is 15 residues. J lost 0 bases, V lost 1 base, and 3 bases had no gene match. Germline V gene sequence: CDR1 GTSNPN, CDR2 SVGIG (reference sequence). The CDR3 region has the DNA TGTGCCTGGAGTGCGGACAGGGCTAGCACAGATACGCAGTATTTT. It specifies CAWSADRASTDTQYF.